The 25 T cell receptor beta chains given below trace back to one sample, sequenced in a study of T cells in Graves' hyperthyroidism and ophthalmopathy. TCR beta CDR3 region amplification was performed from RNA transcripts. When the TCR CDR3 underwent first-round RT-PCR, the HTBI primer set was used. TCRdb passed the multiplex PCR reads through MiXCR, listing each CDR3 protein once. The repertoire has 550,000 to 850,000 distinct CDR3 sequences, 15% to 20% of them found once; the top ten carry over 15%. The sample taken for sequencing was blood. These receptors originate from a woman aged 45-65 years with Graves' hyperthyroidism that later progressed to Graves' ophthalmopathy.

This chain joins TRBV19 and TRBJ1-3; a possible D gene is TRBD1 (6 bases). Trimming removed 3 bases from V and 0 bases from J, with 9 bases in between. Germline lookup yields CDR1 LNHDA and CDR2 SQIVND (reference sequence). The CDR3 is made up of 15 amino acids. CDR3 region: CASSIGQNSGNTIYF. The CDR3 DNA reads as TGTGCCAGTAGTATCGGACAGAACTCTGGAAACACCATATATTTT.

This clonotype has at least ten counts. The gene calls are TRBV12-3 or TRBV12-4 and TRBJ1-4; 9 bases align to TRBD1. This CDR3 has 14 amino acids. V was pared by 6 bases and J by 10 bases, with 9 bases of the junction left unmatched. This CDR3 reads CASSRQGVGVKLFF. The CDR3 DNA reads TGTGCCAGCAGCCGACAGGGGGTCGGAGTAAAACTGTTTTTT.

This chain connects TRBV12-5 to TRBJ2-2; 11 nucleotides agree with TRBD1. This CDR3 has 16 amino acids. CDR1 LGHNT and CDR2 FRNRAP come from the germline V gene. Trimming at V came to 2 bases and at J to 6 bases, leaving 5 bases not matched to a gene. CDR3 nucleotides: TGTGCTAGTGGTTTGAGCCCGGACAGGGGGCCCGGGGAGCTGTTTTTT. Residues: CASGLSPDRGPGELFF. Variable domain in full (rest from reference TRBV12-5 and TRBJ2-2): DARVTQTPRHKVTEMGQEVTMRCQPILGHNTVFWYRQTMMQGLELLAYFRNRAPLDDSGMPKDRFSAEMPDATLATLKIQPSEPRDSAVYFCASGLSPDRGPGELFFGEGSRLTVL.

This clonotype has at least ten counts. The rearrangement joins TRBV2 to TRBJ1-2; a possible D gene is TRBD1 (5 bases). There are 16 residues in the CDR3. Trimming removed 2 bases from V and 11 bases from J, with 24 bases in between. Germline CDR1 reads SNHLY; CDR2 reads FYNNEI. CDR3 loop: CASSESYGGNDLSYTF. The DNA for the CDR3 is TGTGCCAGCAGTGAATCTTACGGGGGAAACGACTTATCATACACCTTC. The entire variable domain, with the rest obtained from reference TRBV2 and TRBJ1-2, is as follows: EPEVTQTPSHQVTQMGQEVILRCVPISNHLYFYWYRQILGQKVEFLVSFYNNEISEKSEIFDDQFSVERPDGSNFTLKIRSTKLEDSAMYFCASSESYGGNDLSYTFGSGTRLTVV.

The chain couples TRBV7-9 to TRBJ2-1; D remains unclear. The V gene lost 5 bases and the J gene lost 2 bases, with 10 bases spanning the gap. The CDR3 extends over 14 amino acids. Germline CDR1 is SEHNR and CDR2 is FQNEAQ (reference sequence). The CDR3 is CASSQYGTYNEQFF. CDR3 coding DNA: TGTGCCAGCAGCCAGTACGGAACCTACAATGAGCAGTTCTTC.

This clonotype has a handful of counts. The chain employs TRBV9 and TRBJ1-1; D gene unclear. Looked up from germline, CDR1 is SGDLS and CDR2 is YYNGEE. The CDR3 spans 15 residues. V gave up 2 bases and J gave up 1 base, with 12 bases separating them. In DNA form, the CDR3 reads TGTGCCAGCAGCGTTAGACCCGGATGGAACACTGAAGCTTTCTTT. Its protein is CASSVRPGWNTEAFF.

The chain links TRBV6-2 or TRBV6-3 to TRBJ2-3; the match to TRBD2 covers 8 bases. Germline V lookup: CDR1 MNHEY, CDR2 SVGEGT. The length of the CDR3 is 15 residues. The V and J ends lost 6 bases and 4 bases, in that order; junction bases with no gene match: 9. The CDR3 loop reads CASSTSGRGADTQYF. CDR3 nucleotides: TGTGCCAGCAGCACTAGCGGAAGGGGGGCAGATACGCAGTATTTT.

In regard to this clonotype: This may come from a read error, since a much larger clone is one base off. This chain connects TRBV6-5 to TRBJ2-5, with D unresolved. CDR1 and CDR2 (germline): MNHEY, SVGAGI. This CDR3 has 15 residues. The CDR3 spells CATSSTTRKQETQYF. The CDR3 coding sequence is TGTGCCACCAGTTCTACGACAAGAAAACAAGAGACCCAGTACTTC.

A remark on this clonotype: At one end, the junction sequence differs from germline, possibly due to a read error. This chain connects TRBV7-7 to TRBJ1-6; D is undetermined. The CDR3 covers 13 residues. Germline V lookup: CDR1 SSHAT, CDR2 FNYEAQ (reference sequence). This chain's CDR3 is CASSLDLHSPLHF. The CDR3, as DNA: TGTGCTAGCAGCTTAGATCTACACTCACCCCTCCACTTT.

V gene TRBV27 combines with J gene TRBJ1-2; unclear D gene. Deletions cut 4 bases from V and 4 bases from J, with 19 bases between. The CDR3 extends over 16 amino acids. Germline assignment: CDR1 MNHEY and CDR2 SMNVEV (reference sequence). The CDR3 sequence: CASSSSDQAAIYGYTF. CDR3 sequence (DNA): TGTGCCAGCAGTTCCTCGGATCAGGCCGCAATCTATGGCTACACCTTC.

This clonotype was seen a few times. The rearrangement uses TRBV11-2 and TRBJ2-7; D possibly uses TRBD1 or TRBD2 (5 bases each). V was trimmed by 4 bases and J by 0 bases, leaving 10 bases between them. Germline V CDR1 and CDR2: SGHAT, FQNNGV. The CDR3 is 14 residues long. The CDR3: CASSSSGHSYEQYF. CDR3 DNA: TGTGCCAGCAGCTCCTCGGGGCACTCCTACGAGCAGTACTTC.

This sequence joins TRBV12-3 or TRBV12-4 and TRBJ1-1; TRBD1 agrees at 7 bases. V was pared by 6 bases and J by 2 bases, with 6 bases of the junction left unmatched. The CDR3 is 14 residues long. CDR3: CASRRGTVNTEAFF. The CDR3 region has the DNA TGTGCCAGCAGGAGAGGGACAGTAAACACTGAAGCTTTCTTT.

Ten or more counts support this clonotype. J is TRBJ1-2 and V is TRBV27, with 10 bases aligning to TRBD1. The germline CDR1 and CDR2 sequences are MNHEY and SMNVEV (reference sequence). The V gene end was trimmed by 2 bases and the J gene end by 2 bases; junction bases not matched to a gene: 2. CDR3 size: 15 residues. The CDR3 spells CASSLTGQGNYGYTF. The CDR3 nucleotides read TGTGCCAGCAGTTTAACGGGACAGGGGAACTATGGCTACACCTTC.

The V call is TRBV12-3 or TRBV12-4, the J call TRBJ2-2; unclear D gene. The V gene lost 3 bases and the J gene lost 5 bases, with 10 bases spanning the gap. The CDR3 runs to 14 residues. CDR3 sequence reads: CASSFLVLTGELFF. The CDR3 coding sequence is TGTGCCAGCAGTTTTTTAGTCCTGACCGGGGAGCTGTTTTTT.

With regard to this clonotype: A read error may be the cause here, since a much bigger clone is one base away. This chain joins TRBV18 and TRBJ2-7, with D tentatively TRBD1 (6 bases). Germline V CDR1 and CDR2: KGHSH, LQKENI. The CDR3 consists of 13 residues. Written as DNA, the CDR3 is TGTGCCAGCTCACCCCAGGGGACCTACGGGCAGTACTTC. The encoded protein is CASSPQGTYGQYF. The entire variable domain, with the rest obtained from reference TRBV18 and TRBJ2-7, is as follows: NAGVMQNPRHLVRRRGQEARLRCSPMKGHSHVYWYRQLPEEGLKFMVYLQKENIIDESGMPKERFSAEFPKEGPSILRIQQVVRGDSAAYFCASSPQGTYGQYFGPGTRLTVT.

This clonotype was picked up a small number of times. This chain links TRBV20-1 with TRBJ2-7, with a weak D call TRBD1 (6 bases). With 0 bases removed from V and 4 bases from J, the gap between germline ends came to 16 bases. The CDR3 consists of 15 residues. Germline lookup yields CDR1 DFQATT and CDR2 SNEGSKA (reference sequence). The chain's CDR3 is CSARDHQGRFYEQYF. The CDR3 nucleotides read TGCAGTGCTAGAGATCATCAGGGGAGATTTTACGAGCAGTACTTC.

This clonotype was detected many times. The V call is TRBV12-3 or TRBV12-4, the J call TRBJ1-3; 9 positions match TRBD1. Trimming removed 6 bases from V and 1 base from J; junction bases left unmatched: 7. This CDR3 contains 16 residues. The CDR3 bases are TGTGCCAGCAGGGAGGGACAGGGCCTTTCTGGAAACACCATATATTTT. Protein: CASREGQGLSGNTIYF.

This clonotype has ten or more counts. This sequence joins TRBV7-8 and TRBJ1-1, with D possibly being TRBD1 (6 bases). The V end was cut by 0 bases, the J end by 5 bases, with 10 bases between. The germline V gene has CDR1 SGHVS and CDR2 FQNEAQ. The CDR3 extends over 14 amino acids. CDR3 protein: CASSLADRFTEAFF. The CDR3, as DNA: TGTGCCAGCAGCTTAGCCGACAGGTTTACTGAAGCTTTCTTT.

CDR3 sequence reads: CASSPPDRFHEQYF. DNA of the CDR3: TGTGCCAGCTCACCCCCTGACAGGTTCCACGAGCAGTACTTC. The gene calls are TRBV18 and TRBJ2-7; D might be TRBD1 (6 bases). The CDR3 spans 14 residues. Trimming stripped 3 bases from V and 5 bases from J, with 14 bases between. CDR1 and CDR2 (germline): KGHSH, LQKENI.

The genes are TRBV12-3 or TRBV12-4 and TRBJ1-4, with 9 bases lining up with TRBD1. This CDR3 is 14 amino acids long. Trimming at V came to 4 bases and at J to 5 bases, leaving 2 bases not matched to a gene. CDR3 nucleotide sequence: TGTGCCAGCAGTTGGACAGGGGAGAATGAAAAACTGTTTTTT. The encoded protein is CASSWTGENEKLFF.

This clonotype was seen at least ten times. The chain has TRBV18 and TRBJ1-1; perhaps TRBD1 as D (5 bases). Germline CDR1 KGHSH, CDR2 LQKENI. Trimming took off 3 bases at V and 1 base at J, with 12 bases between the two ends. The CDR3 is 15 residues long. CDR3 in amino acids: CASSPGTAKNTEAFF. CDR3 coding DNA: TGTGCCAGCTCACCCGGGACGGCTAAGAACACTGAAGCTTTCTTT. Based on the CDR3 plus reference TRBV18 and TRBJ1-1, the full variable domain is NAGVMQNPRHLVRRRGQEARLRCSPMKGHSHVYWYRQLPEEGLKFMVYLQKENIIDESGMPKERFSAEFPKEGPSILRIQQVVRGDSAAYFCASSPGTAKNTEAFFGQGTRLTVV.

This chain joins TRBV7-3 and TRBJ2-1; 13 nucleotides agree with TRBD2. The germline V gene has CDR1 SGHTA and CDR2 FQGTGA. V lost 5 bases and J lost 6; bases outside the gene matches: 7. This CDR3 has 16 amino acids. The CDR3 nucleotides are TGTGCCAGCAGCCCGACACTAGCGGGGGGGCTCAATGAGCAGTTCTTC. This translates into CASSPTLAGGLNEQFF.

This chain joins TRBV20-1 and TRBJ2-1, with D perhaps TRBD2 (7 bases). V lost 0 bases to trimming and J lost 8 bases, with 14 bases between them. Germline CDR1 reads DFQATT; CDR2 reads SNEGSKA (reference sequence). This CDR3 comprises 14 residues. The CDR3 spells CSARDAGAVDEQFF. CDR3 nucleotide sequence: TGCAGTGCTAGAGATGCGGGGGCAGTGGATGAGCAGTTCTTC.

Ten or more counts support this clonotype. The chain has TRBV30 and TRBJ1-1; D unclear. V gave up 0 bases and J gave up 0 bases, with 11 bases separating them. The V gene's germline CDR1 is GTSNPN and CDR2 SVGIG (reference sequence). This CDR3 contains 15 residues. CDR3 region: CAWSVRVTLNTEAFF. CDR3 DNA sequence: TGTGCCTGGAGTGTACGTGTCACCTTGAACACTGAAGCTTTCTTT.

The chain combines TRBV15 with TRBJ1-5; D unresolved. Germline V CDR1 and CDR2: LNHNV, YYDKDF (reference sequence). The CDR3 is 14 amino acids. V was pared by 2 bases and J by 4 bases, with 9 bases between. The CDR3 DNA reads TGTGCCACCAGCAGATTAACTAGTAATCAGCCCCAGCATTTT. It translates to CATSRLTSNQPQHF. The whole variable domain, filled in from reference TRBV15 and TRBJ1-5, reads DAMVIQNPRYQVTQFGKPVTLSCSQTLNHNVMYWYQQKSSQAPKLLFHYYDKDFNNEADTPDNFQSRRPNTSFCFLDIRSPGLGDTAMYLCATSRLTSNQPQHFGDGTRLSIL.